Each of the 32 T cell receptor beta chains below was sequenced from the same sample in a study of beta chain features in type 1 diabetes. Findings and limits, study-wide: For Type 1 diabetes patients, all four CD4+ subsets carried TCRB CDR3s that were moderately but significantly shorter.

Reverse transcription of all isolated RNA meant that expressed TCRB transcripts were sequenced. Produced via immunoSEQ multiplex PCR; TCRdb's table is partial and in-frame only. Counted here are about 370,000 clones, around 9.6% occurring once; the ten biggest clones make up less than 0.65%. These receptors are not linked to any known antigen. The sample was central memory CD4+ T cells from blood. These receptors were obtained from a man between 25 and 39 years old with type 1 diabetes.

This clone was picked up a small number of times. J is TRBJ2-1 and V is TRBV25-1; TRBD2 matches 11 bases. V dropped 6 bases and J dropped 4; count of bases not matched to a gene: 14. CDR3 length: 18 residues. In germline, CDR1 is MGHDK, CDR2 SYGVNS. CDR3 sequence (DNA): TGTGCCAGCAGCCCCACTAGCGGGAGACTCGGCGGATACAATGAGCAGTTCTTC. Encoded protein: CASSPTSGRLGGYNEQFF. Full variable domain (missing parts from reference TRBV25-1 and TRBJ2-1): EADIYQTPRYLVIGTGKKITLECSQTMGHDKMYWYQQDPGMELHLIHYSYGVNSTEKGDLSSESTVSRIRTEHFPLTLESARPSHTSQYLCASSPTSGRLGGYNEQFFGPGTRLTVL.

There are a few counts of this clone. The chain couples TRBV7-9 to TRBJ1-6; D call uncertain. Trimming shortened V by 5 bases and J by 15 bases, and 14 bases separated the two germline ends. The CDR3 is made up of 12 amino acids. Germline V gives CDR1 SEHNR, CDR2 FQNEAQ (reference sequence). The CDR3 loop reads CASSPTDGFLHF. The CDR3 coding sequence is TGTGCCAGCAGCCCAACGGACGGGTTCCTCCACTTT.

This chain links TRBV6-5 with TRBJ2-1; 8 nucleotides agree with TRBD1. This CDR3 is 13 amino acids long. The V gene end was trimmed by 6 bases and the J gene end by 9 bases; junction bases not matched to a gene: 7. Germline assignment: CDR1 MNHEY and CDR2 SVGAGI. The DNA for the CDR3 is TGTGCCAGCAGCCGACTACAGGGGGTTGAGCAGTTCTTC. Its translation: CASSRLQGVEQFF.

This clone was counted only a few times. The rearrangement links TRBV28 to TRBJ2-3; no clear D. The germline gives CDR1 MDHEN, CDR2 SYDVKM. The CDR3 is 13 residues long. Trimming stripped 8 bases from V and 2 bases from J, with 11 bases between. The CDR3 DNA follows: TGTGCCAGCCGGATGTCCGACACAGATACGCAGTATTTT. Translated, it gives CASRMSDTDTQYF.

The rearrangement uses TRBV2 and TRBJ2-1; D not certain. Trimming left V 4 bases short and J 4 bases short, with 11 bases between. The CDR3 is 14 residues long. Germline V gene data show CDR1 as SNHLY and CDR2 as FYNNEI. The CDR3 region has the DNA TGTGCCAGCAGTGCAACGGAGAGTTACAATGAGCAGTTCTTC. This sequence encodes CASSATESYNEQFF.

This clone showed up just a few times. The CDR3 protein is CASSFTGTGGQETQYF. The CDR3 DNA follows: TGTGCCAGCAGCTTCACCGGGACAGGGGGGCAAGAGACCCAGTACTTC. The chain joins TRBV7-2 to TRBJ2-5; 11 bases fit TRBD1. Germline loops: CDR1 SGHTA, CDR2 FQGNSA. The trim removed 3 bases at V and 2 bases at J, leaving 5 bases unmatched. This CDR3 has 16 amino acids.

The CDR3 region has the DNA TGTGCCAGCTCACCCGGGACAGACTACTACACCTTC. Protein sequence: CASSPGTDYYTF. V is TRBV18 and J is TRBJ1-2; 7 nucleotides line up with TRBD1. The CDR3 runs to 12 residues. The ends lost 3 bases at V and 10 bases at J; junction bases unmatched: 5. CDR1 KGHSH and CDR2 LQKENI come from the germline V gene.

This chain joins TRBV6-5 and TRBJ2-7, with 7 bases lining up with TRBD1. J lost 2 bases, V lost 2 bases, and 3 bases had no gene match. Germline CDR1 MNHEY, CDR2 SVGAGI. The CDR3 spans 14 residues. The CDR3 is CASSYSDRAYEQYF. CDR3 nucleotides: TGTGCCAGCAGTTACAGTGACAGGGCCTACGAGCAGTACTTC.

This clone was counted a few times. The gene calls are TRBV4-1 and TRBJ2-3; no reliable D call. Germline values: CDR1 MGHRA, CDR2 YSYEKL. There are 14 residues in the CDR3. Between the trimmed V and J ends, which lost 3 bases and 2 bases, there was a span of 9 bases. For the CDR3, the DNA is TGCGCCAGCAGCCACGCGGCGGCCACAGATACGCAGTATTTT. Protein product: CASSHAAATDTQYF.

The chain has TRBV7-9 and TRBJ1-5, with a weak D call TRBD1 (5 bases). CDR3 size: 13 residues. Germline CDR1 SEHNR, CDR2 FQNEAQ (reference sequence). V was shortened by 8 bases and J by 7 bases, with 15 bases between the two germline ends. For the CDR3, the DNA is TGTGCCAGCGGCAGGGACGAAGGGCAGCCCCAGCATTTT. It yields the protein CASGRDEGQPQHF.

J is TRBJ2-5 and V is TRBV9; maybe TRBD2 (6 bases). The germline V gene has CDR1 SGDLS and CDR2 YYNGEE. The CDR3 runs 13 residues. Between the trimmed V and J ends, which lost 3 bases and 5 bases, there was a span of 11 bases. CDR3 sequence reads: CASSEGTVETQYF. In nucleotides, the CDR3 is TGTGCCAGCAGCGAGGGGACTGTGGAGACCCAGTACTTC.

This clone was seen repeatedly, ten times or more. The V gene is TRBV6-6, the J gene TRBJ2-1; 8 bases align to TRBD2. Losses at the gene ends were 10 bases for V and 6 bases for J; bases not matched to a gene: 2. The germline gives CDR1 MNHNY, CDR2 SVGAGI (reference sequence). CDR3 length equals 11 residues. CDR3 residues: CAIGGGNEQFF. In DNA, the CDR3 is TGTGCCATCGGGGGGGGCAATGAGCAGTTCTTC.

The J gene is TRBJ2-3, the V gene TRBV9, with D maybe TRBD2 (6 bases). Looked up from germline, CDR1 is SGDLS and CDR2 is YYNGEE. The CDR3 consists of 18 residues. The ends were cut back, 0 bases at V and 0 bases at J, with 17 bases in the middle. The CDR3 spells CASSVELGLAASTDTQYF. The CDR3 bases are TGTGCCAGCAGCGTAGAATTGGGACTTGCCGCTAGCACAGATACGCAGTATTTT.

This chain connects TRBV11-2 to TRBJ2-7; 10 bases fit TRBD2. J gave up 7 bases and V 3 bases, and 6 bases lay outside the gene matches. This CDR3 comprises 14 residues. The germline V gene has CDR1 SGHAT and CDR2 FQNNGV. CDR3 sequence (DNA): TGTGCCAGCAGCTTTACTAGCGGGATGGGAGAGCAGTACTTC. Protein: CASSFTSGMGEQYF.

V is TRBV11-2 and J is TRBJ2-7, with D hard to call. Trimming took 4 bases from V and 0 from J, leaving 16 bases between them. The CDR3 has 16 amino acids. The germline V gene has CDR1 SGHAT and CDR2 FQNNGV. In DNA, the CDR3 is TGTGCCAGCAGCTCGCTTCGGCGGAGCCGCTCCTACGAGCAGTACTTC. This sequence encodes CASSSLRRSRSYEQYF.

The chain combines TRBV5-1 with TRBJ1-2; D is possibly TRBD1 (5 bases). Trimming pared 1 base from V and 4 bases from J, leaving 17 bases between. CDR3 length: 16 amino acids. Per the germline V gene, CDR1 is SGHRS and CDR2 is YFSETQ. The CDR3 sequence is CASSLLTEGHAYGYTF. The CDR3 coding sequence is TGCGCCAGCAGCTTGTTGACAGAAGGTCATGCCTATGGCTACACCTTC.

The chain couples TRBV11-1 to TRBJ1-2; the D gene is possibly TRBD1 (5 bases). The germline CDR1 and CDR2 sequences are SGHAT and FQDESV (reference sequence). V lost 5 bases to trimming and J lost 7 bases, with 20 bases between them. CDR3 size: 15 residues. CDR3 residues: CASSQIGREASGYTF. The DNA for the CDR3 is TGTGCCAGCAGCCAAATTGGCAGGGAGGCCTCTGGCTACACCTTC.

The table lists this clone with a few counts. The rearrangement uses TRBV15 and TRBJ1-1, with D perhaps matching TRBD1 (6 bases). CDR1 is LNHNV, CDR2 YYDKDF, per germline (reference sequence). Trimming shortened V by 0 bases and J by 8 bases, and 10 bases separated the two germline ends. This CDR3 contains 13 residues. Written as DNA, the CDR3 is TGTGCCACCAGCAGAGACGACAGGATAGAAGCTTTCTTT. Its protein is CATSRDDRIEAFF.

This clone was seen many times. The chain combines TRBV30 with TRBJ1-1; TRBD1 is a possible D gene (5 bases). The V end lost 3 bases, the J end lost 4 bases, and 9 bases lay between the germline ends. Germline-derived CDR1 and CDR2 are GTSNPN and SVGIG (reference sequence). There are 12 residues in the CDR3. CDR3 in DNA: TGTGCCTGGAGAGGGGCTTCCACTGAAGCTTTCTTT. It translates to CAWRGASTEAFF.

CDR3 protein: CASSSDTKETQYF. CDR3 nucleotide sequence: TGCGCCAGCAGCTCGGACACAAAAGAGACCCAGTACTTC. The chain couples TRBV5-1 to TRBJ2-5; D possibly corresponds to TRBD1 (5 bases). Germline assignment: CDR1 SGHRS and CDR2 YFSETQ. This CDR3 contains 13 residues. The V gene lost 3 bases and the J gene lost 3 bases, with 9 bases spanning the gap.

In its sample, this clone was seen a few times. The chain couples TRBV9 to TRBJ1-5, with D unclear. The germline V gene has CDR1 SGDLS and CDR2 YYNGEE. The CDR3 has 15 amino acids. V lost 0 bases and J lost 4, with 11 bases in between. DNA of the CDR3: TGTGCCAGCAGCGTAGAGATCAACGCTAATCAGCCCCAGCATTTT. Protein sequence: CASSVEINANQPQHF.

There are a few counts of this clone. V and J are TRBV27 and TRBJ2-1; 7 bases fit TRBD2. V lost 5 bases to trimming and J lost 9 bases; unmatched junction nucleotides: 13. The CDR3 runs to 15 residues. The germline V gene encodes CDR1 MNHEY and CDR2 SMNVEV (reference sequence). CDR3: CASSDPTGRVGEQFF. In DNA, the CDR3 is TGTGCCAGCAGTGACCCTACGGGGAGGGTAGGTGAGCAGTTCTTC.

The CDR3 sequence: CASSRTENYGYTF. In DNA form, the CDR3 reads TGTGCCAGCAGTCGCACAGAAAACTATGGCTACACCTTC. The rearrangement joins TRBV27 to TRBJ1-2, with D hard to call. CDR1 is MNHEY and CDR2 is SMNVEV in the germline V gene (reference sequence). The CDR3 loop spans 13 amino acids. Trimming pared 5 bases from V and 2 bases from J, leaving 9 bases between.

V usage is TRBV11-2 and J usage is TRBJ2-3, with 8 bases fitting TRBD1. The V gene end was trimmed by 4 bases and the J gene end by 1 base; junction bases not matched to a gene: 7. The CDR3 totals 16 residues. Germline loops: CDR1 SGHAT, CDR2 FQNNGV. The CDR3 sequence: CASSSTTGAGTDTQYF. The CDR3 DNA is TGTGCCAGCAGCTCGACGACAGGGGCGGGCACAGATACGCAGTATTTT.

The chain combines TRBV19 with TRBJ2-7; a possible D gene is TRBD1 (5 bases). CDR1 is LNHDA, CDR2 SQIVND, per germline (reference sequence). The CDR3 is 13 residues long. The V gene lost 5 bases and the J gene lost 0 bases, with 8 bases spanning the gap. As DNA, the CDR3 is TGTGCCAGTAGTTATGACAGCTCCTACGAGCAGTACTTC. Protein product: CASSYDSSYEQYF.

The V and J genes are TRBV28 and TRBJ2-5; D assignment may be TRBD1 or TRBD2 (5 bases each). V was pared by 2 bases and J by 0 bases, with 13 bases between. From germline, CDR1 is MDHEN and CDR2 SYDVKM. The length of the CDR3 is 16 residues. The CDR3 reads CASSLPGTVYQETQYF. The CDR3 coding sequence is TGTGCCAGCAGTTTACCCGGGACGGTGTACCAAGAGACCCAGTACTTC.

A remark on this clone: Distinct nucleotide sequences in the sample also encode this CDR3. The CDR3 DNA sequence: TGTGCCAGCAGCTTAGTCAGGGACACTGAAGCTTTCTTT. This encodes CASSLVRDTEAFF. The chain recombines TRBV7-2 with TRBJ1-1; D is perhaps TRBD1 (5 bases). Trimming left V 1 base short and J 3 bases short, with 6 bases between. CDR3 length: 13 amino acids. Germline V gives CDR1 SGHTA, CDR2 FQGNSA.

This clone was observed a few times. V gene TRBV7-2 combines with J gene TRBJ2-5; no firm D call. The CDR3 totals 13 residues. V gave up 5 bases and J gave up 7 bases, with 14 bases separating them. Germline V gene data show CDR1 as SGHTA and CDR2 as FQGNSA. The CDR3 DNA reads as TGTGCCAGCAGCCAAGACATATCAGGGACCCAGTACTTC. This codes for CASSQDISGTQYF.

This clone has just a few counts. The chain couples TRBV19 to TRBJ1-1; D perhaps matches TRBD1 (5 bases). Germline-derived CDR1 and CDR2 are LNHDA and SQIVND (reference sequence). CDR3 length equals 16 residues. V lost 6 bases to trimming and J lost 2 bases, with 19 bases between them. The CDR3 protein is CASRRQILTTNTEAFF. DNA of the CDR3: TGTGCCAGTAGGAGACAGATACTTACAACAAACACTGAAGCTTTCTTT.

The CDR3 loop reads CASSLGGTSATSYEQYF. Written as DNA, the CDR3 is TGTGCCAGCAGCTTGGGTGGGACTAGCGCTACCTCCTACGAGCAGTACTTC. The gene calls are TRBV5-4 and TRBJ2-7; 10 bases match TRBD2. Germline trimming cut 0 bases from V and 0 bases from J; bases unmatched to any gene: 6. The CDR3 length is 17 residues. Germline CDR1 is SGHNT and CDR2 is YYREEE (reference sequence).

V is TRBV4-3 and J is TRBJ1-2; D is perhaps TRBD1 (6 bases). Germline V lookup: CDR1 LGHNA, CDR2 YSLEER. This CDR3 contains 16 residues. The ends were cut back, 0 bases at V and 2 bases at J, with 13 bases in the middle. CDR3 loop: CASSQDRRQGNYGYTF. The CDR3 DNA reads TGCGCCAGCAGCCAAGATAGGCGGCAGGGGAACTATGGCTACACCTTC.

This clone was picked up a small number of times. V gene TRBV7-2 combines with J gene TRBJ2-7; 11 bases map to TRBD2. Looked up from germline, CDR1 is SGHTA and CDR2 is FQGNSA. This CDR3 is built from 18 residues. The trim removed 5 bases at V and 7 bases at J, leaving 19 bases unmatched. The CDR3 reads CASSLGTSGATPLGEQYF. CDR3 in DNA: TGTGCCAGCAGCCTAGGGACTAGCGGAGCCACCCCCCTGGGAGAGCAGTACTTC.